The present T cell receptor (beta chain) was sequenced within a study of cytomegalovirus exposure and HLA in healthy donors. Study results and caveats: The study flagged 150 to 200 TCR beta chains as cytomegalovirus-associated. Being indistinguishable, some V segments were excluded, TRBV6-2 and TRBV6-3 among them. Immune exposure was documented only through CMV serostatus.

Unmatched junction bases numbered 4, after V lost 5 bases and J lost 4 bases. Germline CDR1 is SGHTA and CDR2 is FQGTGA. The CDR3 contains 15 residues. The primer mix had 60 Vbeta and 13 Jbeta primers. Sequenced by immunoSEQ multiplex PCR; TCRdb stores in-frame clones only, minus some. The sample has roughly 150,000 clones, around 75% seen once; the top ten hold about 3%. With regard to this clone: The antigen remains undetermined.

This clonotype was sampled from a male donor in good health and CMV-seronegative. The chain couples TRBV7-3 to TRBJ2-1, with 11 bases matching TRBD1. Sequencing was done on a sample of PBMCs. CDR3 coding DNA: TGTGCCAGCAGCATCGGGACAGGGGGTTACAATGAGCAGTTCTTC. As protein: CASSIGTGGYNEQFF.